The 24 T cell receptor beta chains in this list originate from one sample, sequenced in a study of OX40 agonist ivuxolimab in advanced cancers. Only in-frame clones appear in the TCRdb table, and some are missing; sequencing was by immunoSEQ multiplex PCR. This table holds tens of thousands of clones, roughly 90% found once. Sample: CD4+ or CD8+ T cells sorted from blood, taken in a trial of the OX40 agonist ivuxolimab. These receptors all stem from an adult with an advanced solid tumor such as melanoma, head and neck, liver or kidney cancer.

This clone showed up just a few times. The junction departs from germline at one end; a sequencing error may be responsible. The rearrangement uses TRBV29-1 and TRBJ1-5; the D is unclear. The CDR3 spans 10 residues. CDR1 and CDR2 from the germline V gene are SQVTM and ANQGSEA. This CDR3 is CSVPVSAPAF. CDR3 nucleotides: TGCAGCGTTCCTGTATCAGCCCCAGCATTT.

The chain joins TRBV6-5 to TRBJ1-5; 7 positions agree with TRBD1. The CDR3 is 14 residues long. V shed 5 bases, J shed 4 bases, and the junction held 5 bases outside the gene matches. Germline V gene lookup returns CDR1 MNHEY and CDR2 SVGAGI. The CDR3 region is CASSEGQFNQPQHF. Here the CDR3 DNA reads TGTGCCAGCAGTGAGGGACAGTTTAATCAGCCCCAGCATTTT.

The rearrangement joins TRBV7-9 to TRBJ1-1; a weak D match, TRBD1 (5 bases). The CDR3 has 17 amino acids. V shed 2 bases and J shed 6 bases, with 22 bases lying between them. Germline loops: CDR1 SEHNR, CDR2 FQNEAQ (reference sequence). The CDR3 sequence: CASSLSILGRRGPEAFF. The CDR3, as DNA: TGTGCCAGCAGCTTAAGTATTTTGGGTAGAAGGGGTCCTGAAGCTTTCTTT.

V and J are TRBV6-1 and TRBJ2-7, with D unresolved. Trimming pared 3 bases from V and 2 bases from J, leaving 11 bases between. CDR1 and CDR2 (germline): MNHNS, SASEGT. The CDR3 contains 14 residues. This CDR3 reads CASSDLLVPYEQYF. The CDR3 DNA reads TGTGCCAGCAGTGATTTGTTAGTTCCCTACGAGCAGTACTTC.

CDR3 coding DNA: TGTGCCAGCAGTACCCTATACGAGCAGTACTTC. This translates into CASSTLYEQYF. The V gene is TRBV6-5, the J gene TRBJ2-7; D gene uncertain. The germline CDR1 and CDR2 sequences are MNHEY and SVGAGI. V was clipped by 5 bases and J by 4 bases, with 6 bases between them. The CDR3 runs 11 residues.

J is TRBJ2-7 and V is TRBV15; a possible D gene is TRBD1 (6 bases). In germline, CDR1 is LNHNV, CDR2 YYDKDF (reference sequence). This CDR3 contains 17 residues. Between the trimmed V and J ends, which lost 0 bases and 2 bases, there was a span of 17 bases. CDR3 nucleotide sequence: TGTGCCACCAGCAGAGATAAGGTTAAGGACAGAGCCTACGAGCAGTACTTC. It specifies CATSRDKVKDRAYEQYF.

The chain joins TRBV2 to TRBJ2-2; 8 nucleotides match TRBD1. Germline CDR1 SNHLY, CDR2 FYNNEI. With V trimmed by 8 bases and J by 6 bases, 11 bases remained unmatched. This CDR3 spans 15 amino acids. CDR3 bases: TGTGCCAGCTGCACAGACAGGGGTCTCGCCGGGGAGCTGTTTTTT. The encoded protein is CASCTDRGLAGELFF.

The chain is built from TRBV4-1 and TRBJ1-4; maybe TRBD1 (5 bases). This CDR3 is built from 13 residues. Trimming took off 6 bases at V and 7 bases at J, with 12 bases between the two ends. Germline values: CDR1 MGHRA, CDR2 YSYEKL. CDR3 nucleotides: TGCGCCAGCAGGCCGGGGGAGAGTGAAAAACTGTTTTTT. Amino acids: CASRPGESEKLFF.

The chain is built from TRBV6-5 and TRBJ2-7, with 8 positions matching TRBD2. Germline V gives CDR1 MNHEY, CDR2 SVGAGI. V lost 2 bases, J lost 7 bases, and 10 bases stayed unmatched. The CDR3 spans 15 residues. The CDR3 loop reads CASSYPSRGRREQYF. The CDR3 nucleotides read TGTGCCAGCAGTTACCCCTCGCGCGGGAGGCGGGAGCAGTACTTC.

The chain combines TRBV7-9 with TRBJ1-3; possibly TRBD1 for D (6 bases). The CDR3 totals 14 residues. Germline lookup yields CDR1 SEHNR and CDR2 FQNEAQ (reference sequence). V shed 4 bases and J shed 4 bases, with 11 bases lying between them. The CDR3 coding sequence is TGTGCCAGCAGCTCCGAGGGGGTCGGAAACACCATATATTTT. This sequence encodes CASSSEGVGNTIYF.

This rearrangement joins TRBV7-8 to TRBJ1-5; TRBD1 might be the D (5 bases). The germline gives CDR1 SGHVS, CDR2 FQNEAQ. The CDR3 contains 16 residues. Trimming left V 1 base short and J 3 bases short, with 13 bases between. The CDR3 protein is CASSLGGDGYNQPQHF. The CDR3 DNA reads TGTGCCAGCAGCTTAGGTGGGGACGGATACAATCAGCCCCAGCATTTT.

This clone has only a few counts. The rearrangement joins TRBV29-1 to TRBJ1-2; D is uncertain. The germline V and J ends were trimmed by 0 bases and 8 bases, with 10 bases remaining between them. The germline V gene has CDR1 SQVTM and CDR2 ANQGSEA. This CDR3 comprises 12 residues. CDR3 in DNA: TGCAGCGTTGAAGATAGCGGTAACGGCTACACCTTC. Translation: CSVEDSGNGYTF.

This rearrangement joins TRBV29-1 to TRBJ2-1; 9 bases are a match to TRBD2. CDR1 is SQVTM and CDR2 is ANQGSEA in the germline V gene. This CDR3 spans 15 amino acids. V lost 4 bases to trimming and J lost 0 bases; unmatched junction nucleotides: 4. The CDR3 region has the DNA TGCAGCGTTGCGCTTAGCGGGAGCTCCTACAATGAGCAGTTCTTC. This sequence encodes CSVALSGSSYNEQFF.

The gene calls are TRBV5-5 and TRBJ1-1; D uncertain. Trimming shortened V by 0 bases and J by 6 bases, and 12 bases separated the two germline ends. Germline CDR1 SGHKS, CDR2 YYEKEE (reference sequence). The CDR3 extends over 14 amino acids. The CDR3 loop is CASSLVGSGSEAFF. The DNA for the CDR3 is TGTGCCAGCAGCTTGGTTGGTTCTGGGTCTGAAGCTTTCTTT.

Written as DNA, the CDR3 is TGTGCCAGCAGCGTAGGCGCTAGCGGGAGGGCCGATGAGCAGTTCTTC. Translation: CASSVGASGRADEQFF. The V gene is TRBV9, the J gene TRBJ2-1; TRBD2 matches 12 bases. The V and J ends lost 0 bases and 8 bases, in that order; junction bases with no gene match: 6. The CDR3 contains 16 residues. Germline-derived CDR1 and CDR2 are SGDLS and YYNGEE.

A single count supports this clone. CDR3 in amino acids: CASAGGTASPYEQYF. CDR3 nucleotides: TGTGCCAGCGCAGGCGGGACAGCTTCCCCCTACGAGCAGTACTTC. The V call is TRBV5-6, the J call TRBJ2-7; possibly TRBD1 for D (7 bases). Germline V gene sequence: CDR1 SGHDT, CDR2 YYEEEE. The CDR3 extends over 15 amino acids. Deletions cut 7 bases from V and 2 bases from J, with 19 bases between.

The chain is built from TRBV28 and TRBJ1-5; 8 nucleotides agree with TRBD1. The germline V gene has CDR1 MDHEN and CDR2 SYDVKM. The CDR3 length is 14 residues. The ends lost 6 bases at V and 7 bases at J; junction bases unmatched: 8. CDR3 loop: CASSPDREGQPQHF. The CDR3 nucleotides read TGTGCCAGCAGCCCGGACAGGGAGGGACAGCCCCAGCATTTT.

The chain has TRBV28 and TRBJ2-7; D remains ambiguous. V was pared by 6 bases and J by 5 bases, with 20 bases between. Germline V CDR1 and CDR2: MDHEN, SYDVKM. This CDR3 has 15 amino acids. The CDR3 DNA reads TGTGCCAGCAGCCCCCTCTATGTGGAACTACACGAGCAGTACTTC. It translates to CASSPLYVELHEQYF.

The J gene is TRBJ2-1, the V gene TRBV25-1; TRBD1 aligns across 9 bases. Losses at the gene ends were 6 bases for V and 8 bases for J; bases not matched to a gene: 8. The CDR3 is 14 residues long. Germline-derived CDR1 and CDR2 are MGHDK and SYGVNS. The CDR3 region has the DNA TGTGCCAGCAGACAAACAGACAGGGGGGATGAGCAGTTCTTC. This gives the protein CASRQTDRGDEQFF. Using reference TRBV25-1 and TRBJ2-1 for the parts outside the CDR3, the full variable domain is EADIYQTPRYLVIGTGKKITLECSQTMGHDKMYWYQQDPGMELHLIHYSYGVNSTEKGDLSSESTVSRIRTEHFPLTLESARPSHTSQYLCASRQTDRGDEQFFGPGTRLTVL.

The chain joins TRBV19 to TRBJ2-2; D not resolved. This CDR3 is built from 13 residues. The germline V and J ends were trimmed by 3 bases and 6 bases, with 8 bases remaining between them. CDR1 is LNHDA and CDR2 is SQIVND in the germline V gene (reference sequence). For the CDR3, the DNA is TGTGCCAGTAGTATGGGGTTCCCCGGGGAGCTGTTTTTT. This encodes CASSMGFPGELFF.

V is TRBV4-1 and J is TRBJ2-3; the D gene is possibly TRBD2 (6 bases). Germline values: CDR1 MGHRA, CDR2 YSYEKL. The germline V and J ends were trimmed by 3 bases and 2 bases, with 21 bases remaining between them. The CDR3 sequence is 18 residues long. The chain's CDR3 is CASSHDLRLVMTTDTQYF. CDR3 nucleotide sequence: TGCGCCAGCAGCCACGACCTGAGACTAGTCATGACCACAGATACGCAGTATTTT.

The genes are TRBV28 and TRBJ1-5; 7 bases are shared with TRBD1. With 2 bases clipped from V and 3 bases from J, the junction kept 1 base outside the gene matches. CDR3 size: 14 residues. Germline V lookup: CDR1 MDHEN, CDR2 SYDVKM. The CDR3 region is CASSLDRANQPQHF. The CDR3 DNA is TGTGCCAGCAGTTTAGACAGGGCCAATCAGCCCCAGCATTTT.

The V gene is TRBV9, the J gene TRBJ2-3; 10 bases line up with TRBD2. This CDR3 comprises 16 residues. In germline, CDR1 is SGDLS, CDR2 YYNGEE. The V and J ends lost 0 bases and 5 bases, in that order; junction bases with no gene match: 6. CDR3 in amino acids: CASSVGAGGREDTQYF. Written as DNA, the CDR3 is TGTGCCAGCAGCGTAGGAGCGGGAGGGCGTGAAGATACGCAGTATTTT.

The V and J genes are TRBV7-6 and TRBJ2-1; 11 nucleotides align to TRBD2. Germline V gives CDR1 SGHVS, CDR2 FNYEAQ. The ends lost 3 bases at V and 7 bases at J; junction bases unmatched: 8. The CDR3 has 16 amino acids. The CDR3 protein is CASSLATSGSRNEQFF. DNA of the CDR3: TGTGCCAGCAGCTTGGCAACTAGCGGGAGCAGGAATGAGCAGTTCTTC.